The entry below describes one T cell receptor delta chain. This clone was counted only a few times. The antigen it recognizes is unknown. A far larger clone is a single base away, which makes a read error likely. The identical CDR3 is also encoded by other nucleotide sequences in the sample. Based on the germline V gene, the CDR1 and CDR2 sequences are TSWWSYY and QGS. The CDR3 runs 13 residues from the cysteine to the phenylalanine. Solely the CDR3 DNA is kept, with 39 bases framed from the first base. These data come from a study of γδ T cells in repeated Plasmodium falciparum infection (dated by TCRdb to about 2021). Turning to the overall study: The natural-infection arm enrolled Malian children exposed to intense seasonal malaria transmission, compared against age and gender matched Australian children. Four controlled human malaria infections were administered to five or six malaria-naive U.S. adults over around 620 days by bites from P. falciparum NF54-infected Anopheles stephensi mosquitoes. Samples were collected from controlled-infection subjects at baseline, immediately before selected infections, and 21 days after each infection. Malian gammadelta TCR repertoires were analysed cross-sectionally during no-transmission periods and longitudinally across acute febrile malaria episodes. Using both natural infection in Mali and controlled human malaria infection, the study looked at the way repeated Plasmodium falciparum infection shapes the human gammadelta T cell repertoire. Results the study describes overall, beyond this receptor: Because the controlled-infection cohort was small, analysis of inter-individual variability in gammadelta T cell responses was limited. Repeated controlled infections appeared to drive waves of new clonotype selection in Vdelta2-negative, largely Vdelta1+, gammadelta TCR repertoires. Vgamma9/Vdelta2+ TCR repertoires showed a highly stable polyclonal repertoire over time and infection, with many inter-individual overlapping TCRgamma sequences. Vdelta2-negative gammadelta TCR repertoires from Malian children appeared more clonally expanded, less diverse and less shared than those of Australian children. Generalizability was limited because the Malian cohort came from a small rural village made up predominantly of one ethnic group.

Library preparation employed multiplex PCR. Reads for this sample came from an Illumina MiSeq. Each sorted gammadelta T cell sample was sequenced for both the TCR gamma (TRG) and TCR delta (TRD) chains. In the source study's methods: The repertoire analyses drew on clonotype tree plots, the accumulated frequency of the top 20 clonotypes, and diversity index (DI) and D75 metrics. Clonotypes were called again by TCRdb from the public reads via CATT, and duplicate nucleotide sequences were then merged into one entry. The V and J calls shown here were made by TCRdb, not taken from the authors' results. The sample table holds about 89,000 delta-chain clones, of which roughly 1.4% were seen once. The top ten clonotypes cover about 10% of the sample. Vgamma9/Vdelta2+ and Vdelta2-negative gammadelta T cell populations were flow-sorted from peripheral blood mononuclear cells for bulk TCR repertoire analysis.

The rearrangement combines TRDV1 with TRDJ1; the D gene identity is not certain. The sequencing input was gamma-delta T cells from blood. The receptor was derived from a pool of human donors (malaria-infected and uninfected, not separated). The CDR3 amino acid sequence is: CALVGRATDKLIF. The DNA reads TGTGCTCTTGTAGGTAGGGCCACCGATAAACTCATCTTC.